This T cell receptor beta chain was recovered during a study of high-grade serous ovarian cancer treatment subgroups. TCRdb keeps only in-frame clones here, not all; method: immunoSEQ multiplex PCR. This sample has about 3,100 clones; around four fifths occur once, and the top ten carry roughly 9%. General study results and limits: Different patients shared almost no repertoire; same-patient tumors shared 0.11 to 0.79. Clonal relatedness tracked neoantigen level, and by trend copy number and mutation load. Without spatial data, bulk sequencing limits insight into HGSC tumor diversity.

Note on this clone: Its antigen is as yet unknown.

Tumor tissue was taken before any definitive surgery or chemotherapy was given. The CDR3 loop spans 13 amino acids. With 2 bases removed from V and 5 bases from J, the gap between germline ends came to 7 bases. Germline values: CDR1 MRHNA, CDR2 SNTAGT. The TCR sequence derives from a human donor with high-grade serous ovarian cancer. The sequenced material came from tumor tissue. The chain recombines TRBV6-4 with TRBJ2-1; D unresolved. The CDR3 spells CASSDHTDNEQFF. The DNA of the CDR3 is TGTGCCAGCAGTGACCACACAGACAATGAGCAGTTCTTC.